This T cell receptor beta chain was identified in a study of T cell repertoires in cytomegalovirus infection. Looking at the study overall: Matching HLA type, along with CMV infection, was indicated by public TCR beta signatures.

About this clonotype: What it recognizes is unknown.

Regarding the study as a whole: Dominant in the ex vivo response were TCR beta clonotypes restricted by HLA-C and specific for CMV.

The junction had 9 bases not matched to a gene; V was cut back by 7 bases and J by 0 bases. The CDR3 extends over 15 amino acids. Germline-derived CDR1 and CDR2 are SQVTM and ANQGSEA. TCRdb re-called the reads with MiXCR, one entry per CDR3 protein. The table includes more than 400,000 distinct CDR3 sequences, around 27% detected once. V is TRBV29-1 and J is TRBJ2-4; 7 bases align to TRBD1. The sequence came from a human donor in good health (CMV status not recorded). Some clones in this sample may be carry-over from other donors' samples. The sequencing sample was made of PBMCs. In DNA form, the CDR3 reads TGCAGCGCCCAACCGGGACAGTTAGCCAAAAACATTCAGTACTTC. Its protein is CSAQPGQLAKNIQYF.